The next 6 T cell receptor beta chains were all read from a single sample in a study of cytomegalovirus exposure and HLA in healthy donors. It was with 60 Vbeta and 13 Jbeta primers that the PCR ran. Repertoires were generated with immunoSEQ multiplex PCR, while TCRdb's copy carries only in-frame clones and drops some. Among approximately 100,000 clones, about four fifths were seen once, and the ten largest hold 1.6%. The sample consisted of PBMCs. Source of these receptors: a man aged 45 to 65 in good health and CMV-seronegative.

This clone qualifies as medium-sized (0.01 to 0.1%). The gene calls are TRBV5-4 and TRBJ1-1; D is perhaps TRBD1 (5 bases). CDR1 and CDR2 from the germline V gene are SGHNT and YYREEE (reference sequence). V lost 5 bases to trimming and J lost 5 bases, with 22 bases between them. The CDR3 sequence is 16 residues long. CDR3 in amino acids: CASRLRDSRQGTEAFF. In DNA form, the CDR3 reads TGTGCCAGCAGACTCCGGGACTCCCGGCAGGGAACTGAAGCTTTCTTT.

The chain carries TRBV6-6 and TRBJ1-5, with a tentative D call TRBD1 (5 bases). The CDR3 extends over 13 amino acids. In germline, CDR1 is MNHNY, CDR2 SVGAGI (reference sequence). Trimming removed 6 bases at V and 5 bases at J, with 11 bases between. CDR3 loop: CASRPGGDQPQHF. CDR3 in DNA: TGTGCCAGCAGGCCCGGGGGGGATCAGCCCCAGCATTTT.

Of note for this clone: An end of the junction does not agree with germline; a read error may underlie this. The chain couples TRBV7-9 to TRBJ1-2, with TRBD1 as a possible D gene (5 bases). This CDR3 spans 14 amino acids. The germline V gene has CDR1 SEHNR and CDR2 FQNEAQ (reference sequence). CDR3 amino acids: CSSSLDSQEGGYTF. CDR3 nucleotide sequence: TGTTCCAGCAGCTTAGACTCACAGGAAGGTGGCTACACCTTC.

The rearrangement joins TRBV7-2 to TRBJ1-1, with no clear D. V lost 3 bases, J lost 1 base, and 9 bases lay in between. The CDR3 consists of 14 residues. Per germline, CDR1 SGHTA and CDR2 FQGNSA. The CDR3 DNA reads TGTGCCAGCAGCTTCGTCCCGGGGAACACTGAAGCTTTCTTT. Protein product: CASSFVPGNTEAFF. Using reference TRBV7-2 and TRBJ1-1 for the parts outside the CDR3, the full variable domain is GAGVSQSPSNKVTEKGKDVELRCDPISGHTALYWYRQSLGQGLEFLIYFQGNSAPDKSGLPSDRFSAERTGGSVSTLTIQRTQQEDSAVYLCASSFVPGNTEAFFGQGTRLTVV.

The chain carries TRBV7-2 and TRBJ2-7; D is ambiguous. V was pared by 0 bases and J by 0 bases, with 6 bases between. CDR3 length equals 14 residues. Germline CDR1 and CDR2: SGHTA and FQGNSA. The CDR3 DNA reads as TGTGCCAGCAGCTTAGCGGGCACCTCCTACGAGCAGTACTTC. Its protein product is CASSLAGTSYEQYF.

The CDR3, as DNA: TGTGCCAGTAGTATAGATGGAGCAGGGCAAGAGACCCAGTACTTC. This translates into CASSIDGAGQETQYF. The gene calls are TRBV19 and TRBJ2-5; TRBD1 might be the D (5 bases). This CDR3 has 15 amino acids. V shed 0 bases and J shed 2 bases, with 10 bases lying between them. CDR1 LNHDA and CDR2 SQIVND come from the germline V gene (reference sequence).